The rows below give T cell receptor beta chains drawn from one sample of a study of cytomegalovirus exposure and HLA in healthy donors. Here immunoSEQ multiplex PCR was the method, and the copy in TCRdb shows in-frame clones only, minus some. Among 35,000 to 45,000 clones listed, around half were seen once. The sample was PBMCs. The receptor source for this set is a human donor in good health. The CDR3 runs from the conserved cysteine through the conserved F or W. Each record gives: CDR3 DNA, CDR3 protein, J gene, clone size, D gene, V gene. The D gene is left open where the match is weak. Only part of the rows carry a size: once, few, many, or a class if the clone is expanded.

CDR3 DNA: TGCGCCAGCGGCCCTCGACTAGCGGGGGGCTCCTACAATGAGCAGTTCTTC
CDR3 protein: CASGPRLAGGSYNEQFF
J gene: TRBJ2-1
clone size: once
D gene: TRBD2
V gene: TRBV5-1

CDR3 DNA: TGTGCCAGCAAACTAGCGGGAGCCGGGGAGCTGTTTTTT
CDR3 protein: CASKLAGAGELFF
J gene: TRBJ2-2
clone size: .
D gene: TRBD2
V gene: TRBV6-1

CDR3 DNA: TGTGCCAGCATAGTTGGGGCCACGTACACTGAAGCTTTCTTT
CDR3 protein: CASIVGATYTEAFF
J gene: TRBJ1-1
clone size: .
D gene: .
V gene: TRBV19

CDR3 DNA: TGTGCCAGCAGCGTAGGGCCCCTGACTAGCGGGGGTTACGAGCAGTACTTC
CDR3 protein: CASSVGPLTSGGYEQYF
J gene: TRBJ2-7
clone size: .
D gene: TRBD2
V gene: TRBV9

CDR3 DNA: TGTGCCAGCAGTCCGGGGACAGGGAAGTCCTACGAGCAGTACTTC
CDR3 protein: CASSPGTGKSYEQYF
J gene: TRBJ2-7
clone size: .
D gene: TRBD1
V gene: TRBV27

CDR3 DNA: TGTGCCAGTAGTATAGATCAACGAGGGTCAGGGGCAACTAATGAAAAACTGTTTTTT
CDR3 protein: CASSIDQRGSGATNEKLFF
J gene: TRBJ1-4
clone size: .
D gene: .
V gene: TRBV19

CDR3 DNA: TGCAGCGTTGAACGTGGTCAGACAGTGAGAGAGCAGTACTTC
CDR3 protein: CSVERGQTVREQYF
J gene: TRBJ2-7
clone size: few
D gene: .
V gene: TRBV29-1

CDR3 DNA: TGTGCCAGCAGCGAGAGGTCCACGAGCACAGATACGCAGTATTTT
CDR3 protein: CASSERSTSTDTQYF
J gene: TRBJ2-3
clone size: .
D gene: .
V gene: TRBV7-3

CDR3 DNA: TGTGCCAGCCTCCTGCGACAGGGACGAGAGACCCAGTACTTC
CDR3 protein: CASLLRQGRETQYF
J gene: TRBJ2-5
clone size: .
D gene: TRBD1
V gene: TRBV9

CDR3 DNA: TGTGCTAGCAGCTTAGGTTCTGGGACTAGCGGAGAGACCCAGTACTTC
CDR3 protein: CASSLGSGTSGETQYF
J gene: TRBJ2-5
clone size: .
D gene: TRBD2
V gene: TRBV7-7

CDR3 DNA: TGCGCCAGCAGCCAGACAGGAAGTAACTATAATTCACCCCTCCACTTT
CDR3 protein: CASSQTGSNYNSPLHF
J gene: TRBJ1-6
clone size: .
D gene: .
V gene: TRBV4-3

CDR3 DNA: TGTGCCAGTAGTACCCTACAGGGCAGTAGCTATGGCTACACCTTC
CDR3 protein: CASSTLQGSSYGYTF
J gene: TRBJ1-2
clone size: .
D gene: .
V gene: TRBV19

CDR3 DNA: TGTGCCAGCAGTTACCGCTCGGGGGTGGGCAACTATGGCTACACCTTC
CDR3 protein: CASSYRSGVGNYGYTF
J gene: TRBJ1-2
clone size: .
D gene: .
V gene: TRBV6-6

CDR3 DNA: TGTGCCAGTAGGCCGGCTGGGGCCAACGTCCTGACTTTC
CDR3 protein: CASRPAGANVLTF
J gene: TRBJ2-6
clone size: .
D gene: .
V gene: TRBV19

CDR3 DNA: TGTGCCAGCAGCTTGGCCTCCTTCAGGAACACCGGGGAGCTGTTTTTT
CDR3 protein: CASSLASFRNTGELFF
J gene: TRBJ2-2
clone size: .
D gene: .
V gene: TRBV5-4

CDR3 DNA: TGTGCCAGCAGTTTATCCCCCCGGGGGGCCATTACAGTAGAGACCCAGTACTTC
CDR3 protein: CASSLSPRGAITVETQYF
J gene: TRBJ2-5
clone size: .
D gene: .
V gene: TRBV27

CDR3 DNA: TGTGCCAGCAGTTACGGCGGAACGCTAGCCTACGAGCAGTACTTC
CDR3 protein: CASSYGGTLAYEQYF
J gene: TRBJ2-7
clone size: .
D gene: .
V gene: TRBV6-6

CDR3 DNA: TGTGCCAGCAGTTTCGCGGCGAGCGGGAGGATGAGCATTCAGTACTTC
CDR3 protein: CASSFAASGRMSIQYF
J gene: TRBJ2-4
clone size: few
D gene: TRBD2
V gene: TRBV28

CDR3 DNA: TGTGCCAGCAGCTTAGTCCAGGGTGCAGCGGGAAACACCATATATTTT
CDR3 protein: CASSLVQGAAGNTIYF
J gene: TRBJ1-3
clone size: .
D gene: .
V gene: TRBV7-9

CDR3 DNA: TGTGCCAGCAGCATACAGGGGGCTAGGGAGACCCAGTACTTC
CDR3 protein: CASSIQGARETQYF
J gene: TRBJ2-5
clone size: few
D gene: TRBD1
V gene: TRBV7-2

CDR3 DNA: TGTGCCAGCAGCTGCTGGAGACAGGGGACCATGAACACTGAAGCTTTCTTT
CDR3 protein: CASSCWRQGTMNTEAFF
J gene: TRBJ1-1
clone size: .
D gene: TRBD1
V gene: TRBV9

CDR3 DNA: TGTGCCGGAACTACCAAGGGGAGGGCTGAAGCTTTCTTT
CDR3 protein: CAGTTKGRAEAFF
J gene: TRBJ1-1
clone size: few
D gene: .
V gene: TRBV6-6